This T cell receptor beta chain emerged from a study of T cell repertoires in ileal Crohn's disease. The method was immunoSEQ multiplex PCR; TCRdb's version includes in-frame clones alone and lacks a portion of them. The sample contains about 7,200 clones, approximately 78% of which appear only once. This clone was picked up one time. The time point here: proximal margin of the surgical specimen (macroscopically non-inflamed). Adults with ileal or ileocolonic Crohn's disease and an indication for resection were eligible. The source of this sequence is an adult with Crohn's disease. The sample comprised ileal tissue.

As DNA, the CDR3 is TGTGCCAGCTCACCTACCGGGACGGGATCCACCTATAATTCACCCCTCCACTTT. Encoded protein: CASSPTGTGSTYNSPLHF. The chain couples TRBV18 to TRBJ1-6; the D gene is possibly TRBD1 (5 bases). In germline, CDR1 is KGHSH, CDR2 LQKENI. V lost 3 bases, J lost 2 bases, and 17 bases lay in between. The CDR3 sequence is 18 residues long.